This T cell receptor (beta chain) came from a study of CD8+ T cells in alopecia areata. The overall study: Dosing spanned 6 to 18 months on tofacitinib, then 6 months off drug.

Patients with alopecia areata provided lesional scalp punch biopsies as well as peripheral blood. cDNA serving as the sequencing template came from extracted, reverse transcribed RNA. Measured with immunoSEQ multiplex PCR; TCRdb has only the in-frame clones, and not every one. The sample has 100,000 to 150,000 clones, approximately 48% seen once. The source material was CD8+ T cells sorted from blood, sampled at week 0. The clonotype was recovered from a human donor with alopecia areata.

CDR3 sequence reads: CASSEPDRTQYYGYTF. CDR3 sequence (DNA): TGTGCCAGCAGTGAACCCGACAGGACTCAATACTATGGCTACACCTTC. This rearrangement joins TRBV2 to TRBJ1-2, with a possible D match to TRBD1 (6 bases). V lost 2 bases to trimming and J lost 3 bases, with 16 bases between them. CDR1 SNHLY and CDR2 FYNNEI come from the germline V gene. The CDR3 is 16 amino acids.